This T cell receptor (beta chain) was obtained from a study of blood T cell repertoires in COVID-19 (dated by TCRdb to the early 2020s). Context from the whole study: Samples covering the acute and convalescent phases of COVID-19 were provided by collaborators in the United States, Italy and Spain. Sample metadata almost always included a de-identified subject ID, COVID-19 status, age in years and sex. Where available, HLA class I and class II types were taken from metadata supplied by the sample provider and were not determined by assay-based typing. Samples were obtained from the ongoing ImmuneRACE study (first 160 participants) and from 1,254 subjects provided by 6 global collaborators. The dataset comprised deeply sampled blood TCRbeta repertoires from subjects exposed to, actively infected with, or recovered from COVID-19. The repertoires were made available in a free public database intended to serve as a resource for research on the immune response to SARS-CoV-2. The prospective study material was composed of cDNA or gDNA derived from T cells, B-cell-depleted T cells, or PBMCs. Overall results and qualifications from the work: The quantity of clinical and demographic metadata differed by source and by participant and was supplied without curation.

The immunoSEQ Assay, a bias-controlled multiplex PCR, was used to amplify TCRbeta CDR3 regions from genomic DNA. The authors' pipeline ran thus. The number of nucleated cells in each sample was estimated from the amplification of reference gene primers within the assay. Sequence reads were collapsed and filtered to measure the absolute abundance of every unique TCRbeta CDR3 rearrangement. For each sample, productive Simpson clonality was calculated by taking the square root of Simpson's diversity index across productive rearrangements. TCRdb's version of the immuneACCESS table is confined to in-frame rearrangements and falls short of the full clone set. An unresolved V gene accounts for under half of the shortfall where checked; the remainder is of unknown origin. V, J and clone size derive from that table, while D and trimming were established from the DNA sequence. The sample records about 370,000 clones, 80% to 90% of which are singletons. The ten biggest clones cover roughly a tenth of the sample.

Of note for this clone: The antigen this receptor binds is unknown. The record has no base qualities; no much larger clone is one base away.

One collaborating source in Seattle enrolled patients during active infection and followed them longitudinally through the course of disease. Collaborating institutions collected whole blood in K2EDTA tubes following their own protocols. For TCRbeta analysis, collaborator samples were shipped as frozen whole blood, as isolated PBMCs, or as DNA extracted from either sample type. The CDR3 covers 14 residues, taking in both the cysteine and the phenylalanine. The only DNA kept is the CDR3, 42 bases in frame from the first base. The germline V gene sets CDR1 to MDHEN and CDR2 to SYDVKM. Cut back by 5 bases and 4 bases, the V and J ends lie 15 bases apart.

The chain joins TRBV28 to TRBJ2-7; TRBD1 is a possible D gene, resting on 6 matching bases. Sample: peripheral blood. The source of this sequence is a woman aged 25-40 years with COVID-19, enrolled during active disease. The nucleotides are TGTGCCAGCAGTGCACGGGACACCTTGTACGAGCAGTACTTC. It codes for CASSARDTLYEQYF.